Following are 32 T cell receptor beta chains from one sample sequenced in a study of CXCR3-negative and CXCR3-positive naive CD8 T cells. The study made its TRB cDNA libraries by 5' RACE, adding UMI labels. Each CDR3 protein gets one entry in TCRdb, which reprocessed the 5' RACE reads and gives no DNA. This repertoire includes approximately 56,000 distinct CDR3 sequences. The sequencing input was memory CD8+ T cells from blood. The receptors were sampled from a human donor in good health. Some clones in this sample may be carry-over from other donors' samples.

The chain uses TRBV7-2 and TRBJ2-5; checking the TCRdb D call of TRBD2 is not possible without DNA. Germline-derived CDR1 and CDR2 are SGHTA and FQGNSA. The length of the CDR3 is 17 residues. CDR3 sequence reads: CASSSGWSGGHQETQYF.

The genes are TRBV20-1 and TRBJ2-5; TCRdb outputs TRBD2, but without DNA this stays unchecked. The CDR3 extends over 13 amino acids. Germline-derived CDR1 and CDR2 are DFQATT and SNEGSKA (reference sequence). CDR3 residues: CSRRGPAEETQYF.

The J gene is TRBJ1-2, the V gene TRBV6-1; TCRdb designates TRBD1, a call that cannot be tested without DNA. The CDR3 sequence is 16 residues long. From germline, CDR1 is MNHNS and CDR2 SASEGT. This CDR3 reads CASTVLIDRPNYGYTF.

This chain links TRBV6-1 with TRBJ2-7; TCRdb selects TRBD2, and the lack of DNA leaves this call unchecked. There are 15 residues in the CDR3. Germline-derived CDR1 and CDR2 are MNHNS and SASEGT. This CDR3 is CASSEEISGSYEQYF.

V and J are TRBV29-1 and TRBJ1-2; TCRdb picks TRBD1, but there is no DNA to check that call. Germline CDR1 reads SQVTM; CDR2 reads ANQGSEA. The CDR3 is made up of 13 amino acids. CDR3 protein: CSVEPRGNYGYTF.

This clonotype is labeled medium-sized (0.01 to 0.1%) based on frequency. The V gene is TRBV7-9, the J gene TRBJ2-7; TCRdb outputs TRBD2, but without DNA this stays unchecked. CDR1 SEHNR and CDR2 FQNEAQ come from the germline V gene (reference sequence). CDR3 length equals 14 residues. The CDR3 protein is CASSIGQTDYEQYF. The full variable domain, rest sourced from reference TRBV7-9 and TRBJ2-7, is DTGVSQNPRHKITKRGQNVTFRCDPISEHNRLYWYRQTLGQGPEFLTYFQNEAQLEKSRLLSDRFSAERPKGSFSTLEIQRTEQGDSAMYLCASSIGQTDYEQYFGPGTRLTVT.

V usage is TRBV21-1 and J usage is TRBJ2-7. TRBV21-1 is annotated as a pseudogene. The CDR3 loop spans 15 amino acids. CDR3 loop: CASSKETETPYEQYF.

The V call is TRBV10-2, the J call TRBJ1-1; the D gene TCRdb calls, TRBD1, cannot be checked with no DNA. In germline, CDR1 is WSHSY, CDR2 SAAADI. The CDR3 totals 17 residues. The CDR3 spells CASSEMGTVQAMAEAFF.

The chain is built from TRBV4-2 and TRBJ1-1. Germline loops: CDR1 LGHNA, CDR2 YNFKEQ. The CDR3 totals 16 residues. The CDR3 spells CASSQDGGRENTEAFF.

The rearrangement joins TRBV6-2 or TRBV6-3 to TRBJ2-5; TCRdb designates TRBD1, a call that cannot be tested without DNA. CDR3 length: 17 residues. Germline CDR1 and CDR2: MNHEY and SVGEGT. This chain's CDR3 is CASSYSWGVSRQETQYF.

The chain combines TRBV12-3 or TRBV12-4 with TRBJ2-5; absent DNA, TCRdb's TRBD2 call cannot be checked. CDR3 length: 15 amino acids. CDR3: CASSLLAGGLETQYF.

This chain uses TRBV10-3 with TRBJ2-7; TCRdb calls TRBD1, which cannot be checked without DNA. CDR3 length equals 16 residues. Germline values: CDR1 ENHRY, CDR2 SYGVKD. The CDR3: CAISESRDRGLYEQYF.

The chain has TRBV5-6 and TRBJ2-6; TCRdb designates TRBD2, a call that cannot be tested without DNA. Germline lookup yields CDR1 SGHDT and CDR2 YYEEEE. The CDR3 spans 19 residues. The CDR3 is CASSLGTSGGANGANVLTF.

The chain uses TRBV5-1 and TRBJ2-7; the D gene TCRdb calls, TRBD1, cannot be checked with no DNA. The CDR3 is 15 amino acids. CDR1 and CDR2 (germline): SGHRS, YFSETQ. The CDR3 spells CASSLGYRVSYEQYF.

The chain uses TRBV4-3 and TRBJ2-3; TCRdb picks TRBD2, but there is no DNA to check that call. The CDR3 contains 16 residues. The germline V gene has CDR1 LGHNA and CDR2 YSLEER. Here the CDR3 reads CASSQLRAPSSDTQYF.

CDR3 residues: CASRLTNRASGEVGELFF. The V call is TRBV5-1, the J call TRBJ2-2; TCRdb picks TRBD1, but there is no DNA to check that call. The length of the CDR3 is 18 residues. Germline CDR1 and CDR2: SGHRS and YFSETQ.

The chain carries TRBV28 and TRBJ2-5; the TRBD1 assignment by TCRdb is unverifiable without DNA. Germline CDR1 reads MDHEN; CDR2 reads SYDVKM. The CDR3 is 15 amino acids. CDR3 in amino acids: CASSLRGGGEETQYF. Looking up the rest from reference TRBV28 and TRBJ2-5 gives the full variable domain: DVKVTQSSRYLVKRTGEKVFLECVQDMDHENMFWYRQDPGLGLRLIYFSYDVKMKEKGDIPEGYSVSREKKERFSLILESASTNQTSMYLCASSLRGGGEETQYFGPGTRLLVL.

This sequence joins TRBV29-1 and TRBJ2-1; TCRdb's D call of TRBD1 is untestable without DNA. This CDR3 is 12 amino acids long. Germline CDR1 and CDR2: SQVTM and ANQGSEA. The CDR3 sequence is CSVEDTGDEQFF.

The rearrangement uses TRBV6-2 or TRBV6-3 and TRBJ1-1; there is no DNA to check the TCRdb D call of TRBD1. The length of the CDR3 is 13 residues. CDR1 MNHEY and CDR2 SVGEGT come from the germline V gene. This chain's CDR3 is CASRRDRNTEAFF.

V is TRBV9 and J is TRBJ2-7; TCRdb outputs TRBD1, but without DNA this stays unchecked. CDR1 is SGDLS and CDR2 is YYNGEE in the germline V gene. The CDR3 is 14 residues long. The CDR3 region is CASSVASTGPEQYF.

This sequence joins TRBV29-1 and TRBJ2-5; as DNA is missing, the TRBD1 call by TCRdb cannot be tested. The CDR3 length is 14 residues. Germline values: CDR1 SQVTM, CDR2 ANQGSEA. CDR3 region: CSVVVRGPQETQYF.

The V and J genes are TRBV20-1 and TRBJ2-1; the D gene TCRdb calls, TRBD2, cannot be checked with no DNA. The CDR3 is 11 residues long. Germline V gene lookup returns CDR1 DFQATT and CDR2 SNEGSKA (reference sequence). The CDR3 here is CSARDEGEQFF.

The J gene is TRBJ2-5, the V gene TRBV6-5; TCRdb calls TRBD2, which cannot be checked without DNA. The CDR3 length is 15 residues. Germline V gene sequence: CDR1 MNHEY, CDR2 SVGAGI. This CDR3 is CASSSHGTTQETQYF.

The chain joins TRBV21-1 to TRBJ2-6; TCRdb's D gene call, TRBD1, goes unchecked for lack of DNA. TRBV21-1 is marked as a pseudogene. CDR3 length: 19 residues. The CDR3 spells CASSKGGRGVSLGANVLTF.

V usage is TRBV28 and J usage is TRBJ2-1; TCRdb reports TRBD1, a call that lacks DNA to check it against. Germline CDR1 is MDHEN and CDR2 is SYDVKM. The CDR3 is made up of 17 amino acids. This chain's CDR3 is CASSLIVVGAGYNEQFF.

The chain employs TRBV29-1 and TRBJ2-7. The germline CDR1 and CDR2 sequences are SQVTM and ANQGSEA. The CDR3 totals 12 residues. The CDR3 sequence: CSVEDNSDEQYF.

This sequence joins TRBV10-1 and TRBJ1-1; there is no DNA to check the TCRdb D call of TRBD1. The CDR3 contains 17 residues. The germline gives CDR1 WNHNN, CDR2 SYGVQD (reference sequence). CDR3 in amino acids: CASSNDPEDRVNTEAFF.

This chain connects TRBV29-1 to TRBJ2-7; TCRdb outputs TRBD1, but without DNA this stays unchecked. This CDR3 has 13 residues. Germline V CDR1 and CDR2: SQVTM, ANQGSEA. The CDR3 loop reads CSVSQGAPYEQYF.

The rearrangement joins TRBV29-1 to TRBJ2-3. The CDR3 sequence is 15 residues long. CDR1 and CDR2 from the germline V gene are SQVTM and ANQGSEA. The CDR3 sequence: CSVDSVYTSTDTQYF.

The chain links TRBV7-6 to TRBJ2-2. The length of the CDR3 is 16 residues. CDR1 and CDR2 from the germline V gene are SGHVS and FNYEAQ. CDR3 loop: CASSLAILSSTGELFF.

This chain links TRBV29-1 with TRBJ2-5; as DNA is missing, the TRBD1 call by TCRdb cannot be tested. The CDR3 covers 12 residues. In germline, CDR1 is SQVTM, CDR2 ANQGSEA. CDR3 sequence: CSVGAGGGDQYF.

This chain joins TRBV28 and TRBJ1-1; TCRdb gives TRBD1 as the D gene, but with no DNA this cannot be confirmed. The germline CDR1 and CDR2 sequences are MDHEN and SYDVKM. This CDR3 has 15 residues. CDR3 region: CASITWGGPGTEAFF.